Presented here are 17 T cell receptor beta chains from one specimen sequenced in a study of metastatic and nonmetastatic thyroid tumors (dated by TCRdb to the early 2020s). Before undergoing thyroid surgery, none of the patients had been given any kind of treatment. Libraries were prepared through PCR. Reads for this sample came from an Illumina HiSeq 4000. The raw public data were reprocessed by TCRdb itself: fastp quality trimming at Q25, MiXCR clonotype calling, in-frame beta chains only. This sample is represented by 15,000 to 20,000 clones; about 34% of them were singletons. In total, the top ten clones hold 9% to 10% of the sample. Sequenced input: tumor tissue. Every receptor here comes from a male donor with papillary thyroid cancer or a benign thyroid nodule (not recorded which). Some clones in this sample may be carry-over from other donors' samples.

The CDR3 loop reads CASSPGGGGKNIQYF. CDR3 DNA sequence: TGTGCCAGCAGCCCTGGCGGGGGCGGCAAAAACATTCAGTACTTC. The genes are TRBV7-3 and TRBJ2-4, with D maybe TRBD2 (7 bases). The CDR3 covers 15 residues. Looked up from germline, CDR1 is SGHTA and CDR2 is FQGTGA. V was shortened by 5 bases and J by 3 bases, with 14 bases between the two germline ends.

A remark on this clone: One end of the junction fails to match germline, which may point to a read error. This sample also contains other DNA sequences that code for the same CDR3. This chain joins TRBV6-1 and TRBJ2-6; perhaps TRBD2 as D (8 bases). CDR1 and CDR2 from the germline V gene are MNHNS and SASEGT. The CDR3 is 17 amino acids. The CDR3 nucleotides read TGTGCAAGCAGCGGGGGACAGTTTACGACTGGGGCCAACTTCCTGACTTTC. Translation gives CASSGGQFTTGANFLTF.

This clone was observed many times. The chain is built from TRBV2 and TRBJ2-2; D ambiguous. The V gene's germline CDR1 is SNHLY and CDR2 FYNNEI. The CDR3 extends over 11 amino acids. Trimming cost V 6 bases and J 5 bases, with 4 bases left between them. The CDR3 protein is CASRGTGELFF. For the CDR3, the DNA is TGTGCCAGCAGAGGAACCGGGGAGCTGTTTTTT.

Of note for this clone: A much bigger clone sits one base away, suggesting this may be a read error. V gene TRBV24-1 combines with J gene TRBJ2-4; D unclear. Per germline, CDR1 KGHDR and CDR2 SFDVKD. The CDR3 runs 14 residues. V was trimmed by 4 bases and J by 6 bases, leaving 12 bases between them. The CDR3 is CATSESRHANIQYF. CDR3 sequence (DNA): TGTGCCACCAGTGAGAGCAGGCATGCAAACATTCAGTACTTC.

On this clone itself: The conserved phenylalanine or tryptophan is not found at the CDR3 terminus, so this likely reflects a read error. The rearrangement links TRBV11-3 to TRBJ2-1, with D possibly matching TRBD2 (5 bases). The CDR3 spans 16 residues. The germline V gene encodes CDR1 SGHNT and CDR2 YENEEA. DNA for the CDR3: TGTGGCAGCAGCTTAGCTCGGGCGGGTTACTACAATGAGCAGTTCTGC. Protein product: CGSSLARAGYYNEQFC.

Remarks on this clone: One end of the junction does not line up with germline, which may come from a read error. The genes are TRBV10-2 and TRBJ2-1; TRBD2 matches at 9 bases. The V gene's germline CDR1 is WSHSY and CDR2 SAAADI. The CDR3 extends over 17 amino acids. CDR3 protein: CASSLLAGQSSYNEQSF. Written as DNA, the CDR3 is TGCGCCAGCAGTCTACTAGCGGGCCAGAGCTCCTACAATGAACAGTCCTTC.

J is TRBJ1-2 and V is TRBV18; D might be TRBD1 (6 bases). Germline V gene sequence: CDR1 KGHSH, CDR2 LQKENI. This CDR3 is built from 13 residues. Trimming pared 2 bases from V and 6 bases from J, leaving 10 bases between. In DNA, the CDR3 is TGTGCCAGCTCACCAGCCAGGGGAGATGGCTACACCTTC. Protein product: CASSPARGDGYTF.

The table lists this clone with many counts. CDR3 protein: CASSPGQSLAGEETQYF. The CDR3 bases are TGTGCCAGCAGCCCGGGCCAGAGCCTAGCGGGAGAGGAGACCCAGTACTTC. The V and J genes are TRBV5-8 and TRBJ2-5, with TRBD2 identical over 10 bases. Germline V gives CDR1 SGHTS, CDR2 YDEGEE. This CDR3 contains 17 residues. V lost 4 bases to trimming and J lost 5 bases; unmatched junction nucleotides: 14.

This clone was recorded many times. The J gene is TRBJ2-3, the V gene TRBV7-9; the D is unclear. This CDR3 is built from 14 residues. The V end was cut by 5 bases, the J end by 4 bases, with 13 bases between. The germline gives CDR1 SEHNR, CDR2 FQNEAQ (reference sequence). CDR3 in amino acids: CASSANQRPDTQYF. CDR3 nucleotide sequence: TGTGCCAGCAGCGCAAACCAGCGCCCAGATACGCAGTATTTT.

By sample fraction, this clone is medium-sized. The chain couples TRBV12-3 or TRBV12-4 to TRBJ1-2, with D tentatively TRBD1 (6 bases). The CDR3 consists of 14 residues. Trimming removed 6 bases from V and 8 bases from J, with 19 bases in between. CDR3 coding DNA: TGTGCCAGCAGCCCAAATAGGGGGTCTAAGGGCTACACCTTC. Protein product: CASSPNRGSKGYTF.

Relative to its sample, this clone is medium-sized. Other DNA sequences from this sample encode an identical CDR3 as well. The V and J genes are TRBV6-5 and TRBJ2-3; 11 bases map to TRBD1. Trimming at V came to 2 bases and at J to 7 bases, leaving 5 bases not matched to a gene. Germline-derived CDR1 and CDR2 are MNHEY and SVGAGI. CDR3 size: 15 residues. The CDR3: CASSYRTGGANTQYF. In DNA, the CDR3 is TGTGCCAGCAGTTACCGGACAGGGGGCGCAAATACGCAGTATTTT.

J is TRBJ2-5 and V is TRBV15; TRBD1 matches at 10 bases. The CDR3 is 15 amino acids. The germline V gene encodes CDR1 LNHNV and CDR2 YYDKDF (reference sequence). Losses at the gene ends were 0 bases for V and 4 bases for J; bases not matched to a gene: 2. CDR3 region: CATSRDRQGAETQYF. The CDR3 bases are TGTGCCACCAGCAGAGACCGACAGGGGGCAGAGACCCAGTACTTC.

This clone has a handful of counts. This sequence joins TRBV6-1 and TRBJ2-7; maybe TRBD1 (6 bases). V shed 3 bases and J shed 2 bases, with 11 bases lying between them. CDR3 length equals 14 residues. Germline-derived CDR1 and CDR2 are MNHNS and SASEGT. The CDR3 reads CASSEGRGTYEQYF. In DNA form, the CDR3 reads TGTGCCAGCAGTGAGGGCAGGGGCACCTACGAGCAGTACTTC.

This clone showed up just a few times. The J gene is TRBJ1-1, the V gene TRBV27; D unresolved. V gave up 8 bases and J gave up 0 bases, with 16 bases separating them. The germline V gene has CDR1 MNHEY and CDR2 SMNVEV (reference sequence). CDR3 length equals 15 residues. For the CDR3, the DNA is TGTGCCAGCGCCCCAGAGTTTTTTATGAACACTGAAGCTTTCTTT. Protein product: CASAPEFFMNTEAFF.

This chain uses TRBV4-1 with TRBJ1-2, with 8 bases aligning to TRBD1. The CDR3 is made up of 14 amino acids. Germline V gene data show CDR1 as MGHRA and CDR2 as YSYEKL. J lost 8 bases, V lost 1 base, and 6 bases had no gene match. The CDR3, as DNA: TGCGCCAGCAGCCAAGTCAGACAGGGGAGCGGCTACACCTTC. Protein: CASSQVRQGSGYTF.

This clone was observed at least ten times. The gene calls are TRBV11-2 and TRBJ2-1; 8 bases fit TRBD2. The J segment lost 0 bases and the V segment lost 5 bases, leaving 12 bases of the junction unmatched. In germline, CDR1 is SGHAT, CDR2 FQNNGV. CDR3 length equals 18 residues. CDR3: CASSVPGLGLYSYNEQFF. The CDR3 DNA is TGTGCCAGCAGCGTTCCGGGACTAGGGCTCTACTCCTACAATGAGCAGTTCTTC.

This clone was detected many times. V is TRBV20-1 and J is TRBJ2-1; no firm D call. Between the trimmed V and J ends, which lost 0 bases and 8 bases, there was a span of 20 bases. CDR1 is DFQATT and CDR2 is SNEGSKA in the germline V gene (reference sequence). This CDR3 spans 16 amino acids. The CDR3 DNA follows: TGCAGTGCTAGAGACCGGACCCGAGAGTGGGCCGATGAGCAGTTCTTC. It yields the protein CSARDRTREWADEQFF.